This paragraph covers one TCR beta chain sequence. What it binds is not known. The data were taken from a study of beta chain features in type 1 diabetes. The entirety of the isolated RNA underwent reverse transcription, so expressed TCRB transcripts were sequenced. Some clones are missing from TCRdb's copy, which holds only in-frame ones; the method was immunoSEQ multiplex PCR. The profile covers roughly 700,000 clones, with 10% to 15% appearing a single time and around 0.022% taken by the ten largest. Findings of the study overall: Among patients with Type 1 diabetes, TCRB CDR3s were moderately but significantly shorter in every one of the four CD4+ subsets.

Averaging about 116 mL, one heparinised blood draw came from each individual donor. This clonotype originated in a man between 18 and 35 years old with type 1 diabetes. Material: naive CD4+ T cells from blood.

In nucleotides, the CDR3 is TGTGCCACCAGCCCACGTGGGGGTTACGAGCAGTACTTC. Translated: CATSPRGGYEQYF. The chain couples TRBV15 to TRBJ2-7, with D perhaps TRBD1 or TRBD2 (5 bases each). The CDR3 is 13 amino acids. V was pared by 5 bases and J by 4 bases, with 12 bases between. Germline CDR1 is LNHNV and CDR2 is YYDKDF (reference sequence).